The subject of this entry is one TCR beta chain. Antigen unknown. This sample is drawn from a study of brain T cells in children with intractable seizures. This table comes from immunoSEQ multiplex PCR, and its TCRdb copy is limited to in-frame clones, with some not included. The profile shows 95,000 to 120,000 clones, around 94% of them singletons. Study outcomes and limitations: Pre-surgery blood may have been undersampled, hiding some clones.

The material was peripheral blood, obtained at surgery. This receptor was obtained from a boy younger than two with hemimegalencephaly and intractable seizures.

As DNA, the CDR3 is TGTGCCAGCAGCTTAGTCCCCTCCCCCTCTAGCGGGCTCCACTACGAGCAGTACTTC. Encoded protein: CASSLVPSPSSGLHYEQYF. The chain is built from TRBV7-2 and TRBJ2-7; 8 nucleotides match TRBD2. This CDR3 spans 19 amino acids. CDR1 SGHTA and CDR2 FQGNSA come from the germline V gene. V lost 1 base to trimming and J lost 3 bases; unmatched junction nucleotides: 17.